This T cell receptor beta chain was identified during a study of somatic mutations in cytotoxic T cells in rheumatoid arthritis. On this clone: The antigen remains unidentified.

Findings of the study overall: Of more than 60 patients, 7 to 9 had a largest CD8+ clone that exceeded 20% of CD8+ cells.

The CDR3 extends over 16 amino acids. Unmatched junction bases numbered 8, after V lost 0 bases and J lost 6 bases. CDR1 is MNHNY and CDR2 is SVGAGI in the germline V gene (reference sequence). The protocol was immunoSEQ multiplex PCR, while the TCRdb copy is restricted to in-frame clones and leaves out a portion. The table has a few thousand clones, around 90% seen once. This clonotype was obtained from a woman aged 18 to 35 with rheumatoid arthritis. Sequencing was performed on CD8+ T cells sorted from blood. The chain couples TRBV6-6 to TRBJ1-2; 9 bases are shared with TRBD1. CDR3 sequence (DNA): TGTGCCAGCAGTTACTCGAAGACAGGGGGTTACGATGGCTACACCTTC. As protein: CASSYSKTGGYDGYTF.